This record concerns one TCR beta chain sequence. The antigen remains unidentified. The data belong to a study of CD8 T cells in ankylosing spondylitis. Study results and caveats: Matched ankylosing spondylitis synovial fluid reportedly showed significant enrichment of disease-linked clones. The disease-linked clones had a CD8+ phenotype and low blood frequencies.

V was trimmed by 1 base and J by 3 bases, leaving 4 bases between them. The CDR3 length is 12 residues. Germline CDR1 reads LGHDT; CDR2 reads YNNKEL (reference sequence). TCRdb reprocessed the 5' RACE reads via MiXCR and lists one record per CDR3 protein. The sample has about 260,000 distinct CDR3 sequences, around 20% seen once; the top ten hold less than 9%. V usage is TRBV3-1 and J usage is TRBJ2-7; D call uncertain. The specimen sequenced was blood, either unsorted or a sorted T cell fraction (not recorded which). The source is a male donor with ankylosing spondylitis or in good health (not recorded which). CDR3 protein: CASSQAGYEQYV. Written as DNA, the CDR3 is TGTGCCAGCAGCCAAGCGGGCTACGAGCAGTACGTC.